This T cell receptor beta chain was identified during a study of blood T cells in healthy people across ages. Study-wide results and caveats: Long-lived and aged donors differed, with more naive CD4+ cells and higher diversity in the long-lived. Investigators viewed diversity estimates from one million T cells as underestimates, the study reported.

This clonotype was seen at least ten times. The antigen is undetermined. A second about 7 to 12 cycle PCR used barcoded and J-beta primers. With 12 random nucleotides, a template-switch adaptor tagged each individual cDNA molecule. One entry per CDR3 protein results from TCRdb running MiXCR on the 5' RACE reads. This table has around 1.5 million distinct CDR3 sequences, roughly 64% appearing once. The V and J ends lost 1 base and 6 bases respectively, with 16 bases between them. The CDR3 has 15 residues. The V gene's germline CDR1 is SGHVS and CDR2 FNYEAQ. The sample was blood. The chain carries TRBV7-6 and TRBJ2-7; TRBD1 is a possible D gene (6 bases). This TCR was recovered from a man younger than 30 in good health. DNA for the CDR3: TGTGCCAGCAGCTTAGATACAGGGTTCGATCGCGAGCAGTACTTC. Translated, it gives CASSLDTGFDREQYF.